This TCR beta chain was found in a study of cytomegalovirus exposure and HLA in healthy donors (dated by TCRdb to about 2017). About the investigation overall: In an earlier analysis of approximately 500 of the donors, roughly 300 Gb of sequence data and about 110 million unique TCR beta sequences from 180 million or so T cells were reported. An early release that covered about 600 HLA-typed donors contained approximately 300 gigabases of sequencing data and tens of millions of unique TCR sequences. The genetic ancestry cluster associated with self-reported Caucasian donors included 65% to 90% of the roughly 400 genotyped donors. The aim of the study was to test whether cataloging public T cell receptors could identify signatures of past pathogen exposure. The study used immunosequencing to profile the T cell repertoires of 670 or so subjects and linked those repertoires to cytomegalovirus serostatus. Along with the approximately 600-subject first cohort, a separate validation cohort of over a hundred different subjects was used. The study combined high-throughput TCR immunosequencing, statistical association of individual TCRs with disease status, and machine learning to predict cytomegalovirus infection status. To study patterns of TCR occurrence, a later analysis re-analyzed previously published TCR beta repertoires from 666 donors and added high-resolution HLA genotyping. Rather than using new phenotypic data, the later analysis identified candidate immune exposures from TCR beta sequences and from how often those sequences occurred across donors. In an earlier analysis of 587 of the donors, high-throughput TCR beta sequencing was used to judge whether each TCR beta V gene segment behaved as functional or pseudogenic. Alongside the repertoire data, information on donor age, sex, ethnicity and CMV serostatus was compiled. In a later genetic analysis, genome-wide SNP genotypes for about three fifths of the roughly 670 donors were used, and that subset was treated as a discovery cohort. All discovery cohort repertoires had been generated on a single sequencing platform. HLA typing covered class I and class II loci at four-digit resolution. The number of donors typed differed by locus, with 629-630 for A, B, C, DRB1 and DQB1, roughly 520 for DQA1, approximately 570 for DPA1, and 400 to 490 for DPB1. Roughly 5 DR-DQ haplotypes were handled as single units for association and clustering, since linkage in the cohort was strong. Among about 360 genotyped donors of the cohort, an average of around 240,000 unique TCR beta nucleotide sequences were sequenced per donor, roughly 18% of them non-productive.

The protocol used for the library was the immunoSEQ multiplex PCR assay. For the multiplex PCR, a mixture combining 60 forward primers for TCR Vbeta segments and 13 reverse primers for TCR Jbeta segments was used. The CDR3 region of rearranged TCR beta genes was amplified from genomic DNA with a multiplex PCR assay. Amplified TCR beta libraries were sequenced as 87-base-pair reads on the Illumina HiSeq System. From the authors' description of their analysis: In a later analysis, tens of millions of unique TCR beta chains were counted across the approximately 670 repertoires, and around 11 million of these chains were shared by at least two donors. Raw reads were error-corrected and collapsed into unique sequences with a nearest-neighbor algorithm that merged closely related sequences to remove PCR and sequencing errors. CDR3 sequences were aligned to IMGT reference sequences to assign V, D and J gene segments. For a sequence to be retained, a match of at least six nucleotides to both a V gene segment and a J gene segment was required. Rearrangements were classified as productive when the CDR3 lacked stop codons and remained in frame with V and J, and all other rearrangements were classified as non-productive. Following IMGT convention, CDR3 was defined as the stretch from the second conserved V-encoded cysteine to the conserved J-encoded phenylalanine. The earlier analysis of about 610 of the donors excluded any sequence lacking an unambiguous match to a single V gene segment. An earlier analysis of 587 of the donors called V segments functional above 56.7% productive rearrangements and segregating when the between-donor standard deviation exceeded 5%. To diagnose cytomegalovirus status from the catalog of TCR beta chain sequences, a statistical classification framework was built. In a later analysis, V and J genes were assigned by comparing TCR nucleotide sequences against IMGT/GENE-DB human TR gene sequences. The TCRdist pipeline was used in a later analysis to assign CDR3 sequences and most-parsimonious VDJ recombination scenarios. In a later analysis, every TCR beta chain was defined by the combination of its CDR3 amino acid sequence and its V-gene family, and reads without a unique V-gene family were dropped. To address suspected cross-contamination and a sequencing artifact, a later analysis removed around 590 highly shared, low-generation-probability nucleotide sequences. In a later analysis, a clonal expansion index was calculated for each public chain from normalized within-repertoire ranks of inferred template counts. A later analysis computed generation probabilities with a VDJ recombination model fitted to out-of-frame rearrangements, and checked the results against IGoR. In a later analysis, TCR-TCR, TCR-HLA and TCR-CMV co-occurrence was scored with hypergeometric tests, and a repertoire-size bias correction was applied to TCR pairs. In a later analysis, false discovery rates were estimated by permuting HLA or CMV assignments 20 times. In a later analysis, co-occurring TCRs were grouped using DBSCAN, with TCRdist sequence similarity added in when clustering inside HLA-allele-positive subsets. Co-occurrence clustering excluded repertoires with fewer than 30,000 or more than 120,000 public chains, plus five with anomalous nucleotide sharing. Entries here come from immuneACCESS through TCRdb and include only in-frame sequences with V and J called. Some clones fail to appear in such tables; in the studies checked, an unresolved V gene covers under half of the shortfall, and the cause of the remainder is unknown. The V and J calls and the clone size are those of that table, but D and trimming were determined from the DNA. The sample table lists about 55,000 clones, approximately 52% of them with a count of one. The ten largest clones take up roughly 12% of the sample.

In the case of this clone: Which antigen it targets is not known. No base qualities exist here, and no much larger clone lies one base off it.

CDR1 and CDR2, per the germline V gene, are SGHVS and FNYEAQ. Trimming at the junction amounts to 5 bases on V and 5 bases on J, and the germline ends lie 19 bases apart. From the cysteine up to the phenylalanine, the CDR3 has a length of 15 residues. Of the read, only the CDR3 DNA is kept; its 45 bases are in frame from base 1. The cohort was made up of under 800 healthy bone marrow donors. All cohort members were sampled while nominally healthy, although unrecorded immune exposures were likely present. Of the 610 or so cohort members, around 280 had positive CMV serostatus and around 350 had negative CMV serostatus, and CMV serostatus was not recorded for the donor. Every donor gave a peripheral blood sample, and the peripheral blood mononuclear cells from that sample were used for TCR beta sequencing. Genomic DNA extraction from the blood cell samples was performed with the Qiagen DNeasy Blood Extraction Kit.

On the study overall, not on this receptor specifically: Because some donors lacked HLA typing at each locus, the association tests relied only on the typed subset. Because the 87-base-pair reads could not distinguish some IMGT-functional V segments, including TRBV6-2 and TRBV6-3, those segments were excluded. A later genetic analysis associated a missense DCLRE1C variant with V-gene and J-gene trimming of TCR beta chains, and an independent cohort replicated the association. A later analysis reported that several top co-occurrence clusters appeared linked to parvovirus B19, influenza, CMV and Epstein-Barr virus. Immune exposure information for the cohort was limited to CMV serostatus. The cohort was sequenced for TCR beta chains only, and without alpha or paired-chain data the features that could be detected were limited. Linkage disequilibrium might explain the correlated functional status among segregating V segments, but an unknown experimental factor could not be excluded. Most TCR sequences were seen in very few donors, while some public TCRs were found in many individuals. In a later analysis, the rate of TCR association differed among HLA loci, with DRB1 alleles having the most associated TCRs and HLA-C alleles having the fewest. In a later genetic analysis, fewer N-insertions in productive TCRs were reported among donors in an Asian-associated ancestry cluster than the roughly 700-donor mean. Assigning TCR associations to individual alleles was difficult when HLA alleles, especially DR and DQ, strongly co-occurred. Presence/absence analyses assumed roughly uniform sequencing depth across donors, an assumption that may not hold. A further reported finding was that TCR beta sequences accurately predicted the HLA-A and HLA-B alleles for most subjects in the first cohort. The study listed 150 to 200 TCR beta chains as associated with cytomegalovirus. Three of the identified cytomegalovirus-associated TCR beta chains were confirmed in vitro to be specific for cytomegalovirus antigens. The classifier was reported to diagnose cytomegalovirus status with high specificity and sensitivity in both the original cohort and the validation cohort. The authors suggested that the approach could potentially be extended to other disease states and immunological phenotypes. In a later analysis, most CMV-associated TCR beta chains were found to appear HLA-restricted, with HLA associations seemingly driven largely by CMV exposure. In a later analysis, HLA-associated TCR beta chains showed more clonal expansion and lower generation probabilities than non-associated chains that were equally common. In an earlier analysis of more than 500 of the donors, most TCR beta V segments appeared in productive rearrangements about 87% or about 30% of the time, broadly matching IMGT annotations. A group of highly shared sequence variants was considered likely to be a technical artifact of the sequencing pipeline. Around 16 rarely observed V segments, including chromosome 9 orphons, were excluded from the earlier analysis of about 500 of the donors because counts were too low. A later analysis associated about 17,000 TCR beta sequences with specific HLA alleles at a false discovery rate of 0.05.

Material for sequencing was PBMCs. The source is a human donor in good health. The V and J segments used are TRBV7-6 and TRBJ2-7, with TRBD1 tentatively as D gene (6 bases match). CDR3 reads: CASSRGRTGIDEQYF. The nucleotides are TGTGCCAGCAGCAGAGGGAGAACAGGGATCGACGAGCAGTACTTC.